This record looks at one TCR beta chain sequence and its context. What antigen it recognizes has not been identified. Within one base of it there is no much larger clone, and no base qualities were kept. The data stem from a study of T cell responses to AZD1222 COVID-19 vaccine listed by TCRdb under 2021. As for the study more broadly: AZD1222 recipients whose second dose came at about 4 weeks and those whose second dose came at about 12 weeks were combined into one group, since spike-specific TCR depth and breadth did not differ between the two schedules. TCR sequencing was performed for roughly 250 trial participants, of whom about 200 were given two doses of AZD1222 and 26 were given two doses of MenACWY control vaccine. Trial participants were enrolled by age into 18-55, 56-69 and 70-plus year subgroups, with around 150, 28 and 57 TCR-sequenced participants respectively.

The CDR3 regions of human TCRbeta chains were analyzed by immunosequencing. In the authors' own workflow: TCRs in the repertoires were compared against a reference library of SARS-CoV-2-specific TCRs that had been generated with the MIRA antigen-specificity platform. Breadth was defined as the fraction of unique TCRs that were SARS-CoV-2-associated, and depth was defined as the fraction of total T cells that were SARS-CoV-2-associated. Each spike-specific TCR was assigned to its reactive spike region and to a CD4 or CD8 class using the MIRA data. Log10-transformed breadth and depth values were compared by one-way ANOVA with Sidak's multiple comparisons tests. TCRdb provides this immuneACCESS table in a form limited to in-frame rearrangements. Some clones are lacking; in checked studies, under half of them reflect an unresolved V gene, and why the rest are absent is not known. The DNA was the basis for D and trimming; V, J and clone size are from that table. The sample includes around 150,000 clones, with around nine tenths observed a single time. 5% of the sample goes to the ten largest clones.

What the research found in general, with its limitations: Nearly half of unique spike-specific TCRs reportedly recognized epitopes outside regions mutated in the B.1.351 and B.1.1.7 variants. Vaccine-associated CD4 TCRs spanned the whole spike protein, with dominant responses in regions 160-218 and 743-854. Spike-specific TCR breadth and depth rose significantly after two AZD1222 doses compared with day 0 and with MenACWY recipients. Because no day 14 peak-response samples were available, the repertoires could be characterized only after the peak T cell response. The 56-69-year group was small, and its depth increase did not reach significance, likely because of low power. Conclusions about previously exposed vaccinees are limited because only a handful of AZD1222 recipients were SARS-CoV-2 seropositive at baseline. Participants were mostly white British, with more females than males. The authors suggested clonal diversity may have been underestimated.

From V the trimming removes 2 bases and from J it removes 2 bases, while the gene matches leave 6 bases of the junction unaccounted for. The CDR3 starts with the cysteine, ends with the phenylalanine, and has 15 residues. Only the CDR3 DNA stays, 45 bases, in frame from base 1. Reading the germline V gene gives CDR1 MDHEN and CDR2 SYDVKM. The time point label on this specimen signifies: baseline before first vaccination. Vaccinee samples came from UK trials COV001 and COV002, including a single-blind randomized controlled phase 2/3 trial of AZD1222 (ChAdOx1 nCoV-19) in healthy adults. For TCRbeta chain sequencing, PBMC samples were collected from trial participants at day 0 and at day 28 after the second dose.

The sample was peripheral blood, taken on day 0 of AZD1222 vaccination. The V gene is TRBV28 and the J gene is TRBJ2-7; 7 middle bases align to TRBD2. This TCR came from an adult in good health. The DNA sequence is as follows: TGTGCCAGCAGTTTAGGACGGGGAGGGCCCTACGAGCAGTACTTC. The encoded protein is CASSLGRGGPYEQYF.